This TCR beta chain was obtained from a study of human T cells and chemical hapten exposure. Study background: The sensitizer, 2% DPC, was used on around 2 cm by around 2 cm of upper inner arm skin. For the roughly 24-week duration of the study, patients were given weekly doses of diphenylcyclopropenone on the scalp. TCR yield per sample varied, mainly due to pooled library volumes.

In its sample, this clonotype was seen a few times. Its antigen is unidentified. Study-level findings and limits: TCRs whose frequency exceeded 1 in 1000 remained the same following DPC sensitization.

This sample's time point: pre-sensitization, week 0. The treatment: therapeutic diphenylcyclopropenone sensitization with weekly scalp DPC. TCRdb recomputed calls from the RACE reads with MiXCR, one row per CDR3 protein. The data contain under 200,000 distinct CDR3 sequences, roughly 30% of them singletons. This CDR3 has 16 amino acids. V lost 2 bases and J 6 bases, leaving 20 bases between the germline ends. The germline V gene has CDR1 SGHDN and CDR2 FVKESK. This sample comprised whole blood, obtained in connection with sensitization to the hapten diphenylcyclopropenone (DPC). The chain couples TRBV14 to TRBJ2-7; perhaps TRBD1 as D (6 bases). This clonotype was sampled from a woman under 40 with alopecia areata. Some clones in this sample may be carry-over from other donors' samples. The CDR3 coding sequence is TGTGCCAGCAGCCAAATACCCAGGGGTAGTTTGTTCGAGCAGTACTTC. Encoded protein: CASSQIPRGSLFEQYF.